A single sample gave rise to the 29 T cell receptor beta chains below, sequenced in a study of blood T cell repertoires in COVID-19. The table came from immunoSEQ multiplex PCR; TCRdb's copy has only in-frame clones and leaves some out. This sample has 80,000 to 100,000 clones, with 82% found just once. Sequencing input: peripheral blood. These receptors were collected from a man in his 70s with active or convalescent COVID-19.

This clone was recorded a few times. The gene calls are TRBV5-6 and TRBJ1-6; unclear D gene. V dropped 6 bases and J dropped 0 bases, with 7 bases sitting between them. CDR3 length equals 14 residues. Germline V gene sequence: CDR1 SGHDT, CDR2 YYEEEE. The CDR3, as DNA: TGTGCCAGCAATCGGGGCTCCTATAATTCACCCCTCCACTTT. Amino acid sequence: CASNRGSYNSPLHF.

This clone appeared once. The chain's CDR3 is CASSYRGTDTQYF. DNA for the CDR3: TGTGCCAGCAGCTACAGGGGAACAGATACGCAGTATTTT. The chain couples TRBV12-3 or TRBV12-4 to TRBJ2-3; 7 bases are shared with TRBD1. The CDR3 is 13 amino acids. Trimming at V came to 6 bases and at J to 3 bases, leaving 3 bases not matched to a gene.

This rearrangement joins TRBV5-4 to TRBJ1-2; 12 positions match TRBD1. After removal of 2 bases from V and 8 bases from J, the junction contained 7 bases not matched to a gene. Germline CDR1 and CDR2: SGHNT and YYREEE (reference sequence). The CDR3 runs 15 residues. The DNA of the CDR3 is TGTGCCAGCAGCTTCGGGGGACAGGGGGCGAGCGGCTACACCTTC. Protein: CASSFGGQGASGYTF.

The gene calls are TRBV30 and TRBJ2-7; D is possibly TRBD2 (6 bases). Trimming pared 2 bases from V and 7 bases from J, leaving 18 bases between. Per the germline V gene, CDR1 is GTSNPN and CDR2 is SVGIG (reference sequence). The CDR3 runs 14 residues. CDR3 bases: TGTGCCTGGAGTAGACCTCGACTAGGGTGGGAGCAGTACTTC. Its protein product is CAWSRPRLGWEQYF.

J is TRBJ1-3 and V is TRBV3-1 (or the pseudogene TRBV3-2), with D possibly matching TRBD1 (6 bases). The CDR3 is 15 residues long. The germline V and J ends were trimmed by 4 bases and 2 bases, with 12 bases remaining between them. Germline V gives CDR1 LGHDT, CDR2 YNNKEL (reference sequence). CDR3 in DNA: TGTGCCAGCAGCCTAAGGGGGGGGGCTGGAAACACCATATATTTT. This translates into CASSLRGGAGNTIYF.

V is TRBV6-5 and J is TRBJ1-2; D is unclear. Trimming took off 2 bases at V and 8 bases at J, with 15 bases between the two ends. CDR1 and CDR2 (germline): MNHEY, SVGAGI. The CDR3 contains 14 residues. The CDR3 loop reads CASSYPEERVGYTF. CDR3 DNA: TGTGCCAGCAGTTACCCCGAGGAGAGGGTCGGCTACACCTTC.

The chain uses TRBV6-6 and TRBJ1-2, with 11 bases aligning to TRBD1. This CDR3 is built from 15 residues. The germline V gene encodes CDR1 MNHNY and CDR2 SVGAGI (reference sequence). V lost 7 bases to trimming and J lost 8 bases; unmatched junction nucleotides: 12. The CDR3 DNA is TGTGCCAGCACAATCTCCGAGGGACAGGGGGGCGGCTACACCTTC. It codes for CASTISEGQGGGYTF.

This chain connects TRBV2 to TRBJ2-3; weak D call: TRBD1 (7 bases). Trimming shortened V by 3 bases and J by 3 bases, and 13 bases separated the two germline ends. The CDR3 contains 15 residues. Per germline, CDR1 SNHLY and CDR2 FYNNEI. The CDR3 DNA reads TGTGCCAGCAGTGAGGAGGGGGCTCGGACAGATACGCAGTATTTT. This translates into CASSEEGARTDTQYF.

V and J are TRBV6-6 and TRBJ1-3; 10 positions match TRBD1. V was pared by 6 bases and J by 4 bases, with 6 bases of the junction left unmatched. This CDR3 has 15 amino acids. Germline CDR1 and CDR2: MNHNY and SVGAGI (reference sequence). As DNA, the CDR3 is TGTGCCAGCAGACCAGACAGGGGGCTAGGAAACACCATATATTTT. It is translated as CASRPDRGLGNTIYF.

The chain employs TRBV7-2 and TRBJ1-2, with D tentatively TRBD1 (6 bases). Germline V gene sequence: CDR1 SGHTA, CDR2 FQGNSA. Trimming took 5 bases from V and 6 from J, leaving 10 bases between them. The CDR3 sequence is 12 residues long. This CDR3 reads CASSPTGHGYTF. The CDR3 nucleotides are TGTGCCAGCAGCCCCACAGGGCATGGCTACACCTTC.

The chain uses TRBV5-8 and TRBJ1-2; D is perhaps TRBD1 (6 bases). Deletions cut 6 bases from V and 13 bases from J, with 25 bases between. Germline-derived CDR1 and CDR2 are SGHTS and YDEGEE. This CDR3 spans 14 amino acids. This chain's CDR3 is CASTPYVQGRQFTF. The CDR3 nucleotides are TGTGCCAGCACCCCTTATGTGCAGGGGCGACAATTCACCTTC.

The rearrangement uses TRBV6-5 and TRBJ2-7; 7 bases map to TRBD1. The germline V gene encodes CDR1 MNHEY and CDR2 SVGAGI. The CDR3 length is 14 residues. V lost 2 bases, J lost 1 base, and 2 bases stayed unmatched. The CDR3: CASSYRDSSYEQYF. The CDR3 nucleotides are TGTGCCAGCAGTTACCGGGACAGTTCCTACGAGCAGTACTTC.

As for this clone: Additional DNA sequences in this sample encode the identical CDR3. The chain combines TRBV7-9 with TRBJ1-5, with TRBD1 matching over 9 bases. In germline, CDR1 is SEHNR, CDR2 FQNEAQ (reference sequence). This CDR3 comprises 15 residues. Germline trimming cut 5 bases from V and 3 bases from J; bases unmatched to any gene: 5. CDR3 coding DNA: TGTGCCAGCAGCCCGGGACAGGGAAACAATCAGCCCCAGCATTTT. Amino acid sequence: CASSPGQGNNQPQHF.

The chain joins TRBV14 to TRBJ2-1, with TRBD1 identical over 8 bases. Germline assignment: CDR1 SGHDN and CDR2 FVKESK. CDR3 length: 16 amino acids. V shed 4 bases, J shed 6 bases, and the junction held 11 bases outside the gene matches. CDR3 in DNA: TGTGCCAGCAGCCTATTTATAGGACAGGGAGGCAATGAGCAGTTCTTC. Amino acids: CASSLFIGQGGNEQFF. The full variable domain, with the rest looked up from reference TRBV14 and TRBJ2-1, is EAGVTQFPSHSVIEKGQTVTLRCDPISGHDNLYWYRRVMGKEIKFLLHFVKESKQDESGMPNNRFLAERTGGTYSTLKVQPAELEDSGVYFCASSLFIGQGGNEQFFGPGTRLTVL.

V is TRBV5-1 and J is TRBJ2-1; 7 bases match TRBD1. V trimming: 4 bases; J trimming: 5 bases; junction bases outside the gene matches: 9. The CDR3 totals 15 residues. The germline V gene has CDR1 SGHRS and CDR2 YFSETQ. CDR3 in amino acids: CASSRTDRENNEQFF. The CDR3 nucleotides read TGCGCCAGCAGCCGAACAGACAGGGAGAACAATGAGCAGTTCTTC.

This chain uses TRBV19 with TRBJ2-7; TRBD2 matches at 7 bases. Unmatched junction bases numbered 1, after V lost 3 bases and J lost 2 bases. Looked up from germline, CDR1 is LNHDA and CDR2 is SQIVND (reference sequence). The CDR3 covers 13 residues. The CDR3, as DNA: TGTGCCAGTAGTATGGCGGGGGCCTACGAGCAGTACTTC. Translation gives CASSMAGAYEQYF. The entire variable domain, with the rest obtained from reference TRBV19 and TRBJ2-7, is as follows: DGGITQSPKYLFRKEGQNVTLSCEQNLNHDAMYWYRQDPGQGLRLIYYSQIVNDFQKGDIAEGYSVSREKKESFPLTVTSAQKNPTAFYLCASSMAGAYEQYFGPGTRLTVT.

The CDR3 loop is CASSLAGERATQYF. The CDR3 coding sequence is TGTGCCAGCAGCTTAGCTGGGGAGAGGGCTACGCAGTATTTT. The chain combines TRBV11-1 with TRBJ2-3; tentatively, D is TRBD2 (5 bases). Trimming left V 0 bases short and J 8 bases short, with 12 bases between. CDR3 length equals 14 residues. CDR1 is SGHAT, CDR2 FQDESV, per germline (reference sequence).

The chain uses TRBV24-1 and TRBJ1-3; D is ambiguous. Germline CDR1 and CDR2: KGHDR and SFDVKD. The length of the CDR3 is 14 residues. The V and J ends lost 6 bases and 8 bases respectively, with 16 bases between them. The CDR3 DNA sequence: TGTGCCACCAGTTCTCCCCATACAGAAGACACCATATATTTT. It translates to CATSSPHTEDTIYF.

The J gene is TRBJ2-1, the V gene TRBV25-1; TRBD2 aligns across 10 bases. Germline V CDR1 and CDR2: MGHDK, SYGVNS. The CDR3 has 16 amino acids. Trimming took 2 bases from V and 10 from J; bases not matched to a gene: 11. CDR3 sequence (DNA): TGTGCCAGCAGTGAAACTAGGACTAGCGGACCCGGGGAGCAGTTCTTC. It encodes CASSETRTSGPGEQFF.

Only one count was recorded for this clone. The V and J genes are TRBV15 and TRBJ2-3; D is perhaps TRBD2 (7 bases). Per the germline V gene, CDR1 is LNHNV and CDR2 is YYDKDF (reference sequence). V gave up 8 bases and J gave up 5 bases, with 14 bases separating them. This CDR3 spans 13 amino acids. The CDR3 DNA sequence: TGTGCCACCGGAAACAGGGAGGGAGATACGCAGTATTTT. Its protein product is CATGNREGDTQYF. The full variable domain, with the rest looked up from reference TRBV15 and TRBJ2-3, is DAMVIQNPRYQVTQFGKPVTLSCSQTLNHNVMYWYQQKSSQAPKLLFHYYDKDFNNEADTPDNFQSRRPNTSFCFLDIRSPGLGDTAMYLCATGNREGDTQYFGPGTRLTVL.

The CDR3 here is CAWADRQETQYF. The CDR3 bases are TGTGCCTGGGCAGACAGACAAGAGACCCAGTACTTC. The genes are TRBV30 and TRBJ2-5; weak D call: TRBD1 (5 bases). This CDR3 comprises 12 residues. The V gene's germline CDR1 is GTSNPN and CDR2 SVGIG (reference sequence). The ends were cut back, 5 bases at V and 2 bases at J, with 9 bases in the middle.

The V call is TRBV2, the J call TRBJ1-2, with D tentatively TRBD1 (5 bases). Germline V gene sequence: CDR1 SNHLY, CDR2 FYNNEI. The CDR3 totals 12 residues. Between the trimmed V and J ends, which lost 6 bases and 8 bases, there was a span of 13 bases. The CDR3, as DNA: TGTGCCAGCAGGACAGACCAACGGGGCTACACCTTC. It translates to CASRTDQRGYTF.

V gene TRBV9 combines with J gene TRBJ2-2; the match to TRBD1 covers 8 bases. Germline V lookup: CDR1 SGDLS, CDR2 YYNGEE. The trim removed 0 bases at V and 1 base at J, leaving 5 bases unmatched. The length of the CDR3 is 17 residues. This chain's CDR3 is CASSVEDRALNTGELFF. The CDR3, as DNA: TGTGCCAGCAGCGTAGAGGACAGGGCCCTGAACACCGGGGAGCTGTTTTTT.

CDR3 nucleotide sequence: TGTGCCAGCAGCCAGGGGACCGGGACAGGGGTTGTCCTATGGTTGGAGACCCAGTACTTC. Amino acids: CASSQGTGTGVVLWLETQYF. V gene TRBV2 combines with J gene TRBJ2-5, with 10 bases identical to TRBD1. The CDR3 totals 20 residues. Germline values: CDR1 SNHLY, CDR2 FYNNEI. With 6 bases clipped from V and 5 bases from J, the junction kept 24 bases outside the gene matches.

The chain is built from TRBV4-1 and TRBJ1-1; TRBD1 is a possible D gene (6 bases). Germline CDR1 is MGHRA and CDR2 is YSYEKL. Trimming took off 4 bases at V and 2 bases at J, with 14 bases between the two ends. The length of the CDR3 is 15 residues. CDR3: CASSRARGSNTEAFF. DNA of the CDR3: TGCGCCAGCAGCCGGGCCAGGGGTAGTAACACTGAAGCTTTCTTT.

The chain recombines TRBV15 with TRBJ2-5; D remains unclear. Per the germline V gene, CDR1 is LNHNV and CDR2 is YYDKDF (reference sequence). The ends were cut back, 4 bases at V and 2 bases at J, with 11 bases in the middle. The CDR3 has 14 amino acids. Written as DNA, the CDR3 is TGTGCCACCAGCACGACAACACCTCAAGAGACCCAGTACTTC. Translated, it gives CATSTTTPQETQYF.

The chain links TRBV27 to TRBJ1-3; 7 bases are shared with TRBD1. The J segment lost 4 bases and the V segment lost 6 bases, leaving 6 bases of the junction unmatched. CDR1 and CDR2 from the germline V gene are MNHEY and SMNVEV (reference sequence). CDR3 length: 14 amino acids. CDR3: CASRRQGYGNTIYF. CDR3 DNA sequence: TGTGCCAGCAGACGACAGGGATACGGAAACACCATATATTTT.

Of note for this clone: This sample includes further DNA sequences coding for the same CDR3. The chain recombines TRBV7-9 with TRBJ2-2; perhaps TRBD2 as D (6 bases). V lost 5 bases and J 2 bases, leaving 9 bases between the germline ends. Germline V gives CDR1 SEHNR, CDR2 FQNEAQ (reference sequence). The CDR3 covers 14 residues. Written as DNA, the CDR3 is TGTGCCAGCAGCCGGACTACCAACACCGGGGAGCTGTTTTTT. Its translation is CASSRTTNTGELFF.

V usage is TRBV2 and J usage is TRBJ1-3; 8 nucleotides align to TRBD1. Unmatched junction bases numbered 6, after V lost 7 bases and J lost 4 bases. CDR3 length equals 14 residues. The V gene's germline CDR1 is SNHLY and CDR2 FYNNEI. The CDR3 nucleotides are TGTGCCAGCACCACAGGGGGACAAGGAAACACCATATATTTT. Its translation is CASTTGGQGNTIYF.